The 31 T cell receptor beta chains below all came from one sample that was sequenced in a study of CD8+ T cells in alopecia areata. cDNA reverse transcribed from extracted RNA served as the sequencing template. Measured with immunoSEQ multiplex PCR; TCRdb has only the in-frame clones, and not every one. The profile shows 95,000 to 100,000 clones, roughly three fifths of them singletons. Specified treatment: oral pan-JAK inhibitor, 5-10 mg twice daily. Sequenced material: CD8+ T cells sorted from blood, taken at approximately week 60, from a patient treated with tofacitinib. The receptor source for this set is a human donor with alopecia areata.

The J gene is TRBJ2-7, the V gene TRBV9, with D tentatively TRBD2 (7 bases). V gave up 1 base and J gave up 5 bases, with 16 bases separating them. This CDR3 is 15 amino acids long. In germline, CDR1 is SGDLS, CDR2 YYNGEE. The CDR3 sequence: CASSVLWGGLHEQYF. DNA of the CDR3: TGTGCCAGCAGCGTATTGTGGGGGGGCCTCCACGAGCAGTACTTC.

A few counts support this clone. The rearrangement uses TRBV29-1 and TRBJ2-6; D is unresolved. Germline V gene lookup returns CDR1 SQVTM and CDR2 ANQGSEA. The CDR3 contains 15 residues. V dropped 3 bases and J dropped 0 bases, with 9 bases sitting between them. CDR3: CSVDNLSSGANVLTF. CDR3 nucleotides: TGCAGCGTTGACAACCTAAGCTCTGGGGCCAACGTCCTGACTTTC.

The chain recombines TRBV6-5 with TRBJ1-1; 9 bases line up with TRBD1. Germline CDR1 reads MNHEY; CDR2 reads SVGAGI. V lost 6 bases, J lost 4 bases, and 6 bases stayed unmatched. This CDR3 is 14 amino acids long. CDR3 nucleotides: TGTGCCAGCAGGGGCCAGACAGGGGGCACTGAAGCTTTCTTT. Translating it yields CASRGQTGGTEAFF.

V gene TRBV9 combines with J gene TRBJ1-1; possibly TRBD1 for D (5 bases). The CDR3 extends over 11 amino acids. Germline V gene lookup returns CDR1 SGDLS and CDR2 YYNGEE. Trimming removed 5 bases at V and 11 bases at J, with 13 bases between. The CDR3 reads CASRGRGEAFF. In DNA, the CDR3 is TGTGCCAGCAGGGGGAGGGGCGAGGCTTTCTTT.

The chain combines TRBV2 with TRBJ2-7; D possibly corresponds to TRBD2 (5 bases). The germline V and J ends were trimmed by 6 bases and 2 bases, with 5 bases remaining between them. The CDR3 loop spans 11 amino acids. Germline CDR1 SNHLY, CDR2 FYNNEI. CDR3 protein: CASREAYEQYF. The DNA for the CDR3 is TGTGCCAGCAGGGAGGCCTACGAGCAGTACTTC.

The chain combines TRBV13 with TRBJ2-1; no firm D call. This CDR3 region has 17 residues. Germline V CDR1 and CDR2: PRHDT, FYEKMQ (reference sequence). V gave up 0 bases and J gave up 1 base, with 13 bases separating them. CDR3 in DNA: TGTGCCAGCAGCTTAGGAGATAAGGGCGGATCCTACAATGAGCAGTTCTTC. It codes for CASSLGDKGGSYNEQFF. Looking up the rest from reference TRBV13 and TRBJ2-1 gives the full variable domain: AAGVIQSPRHLIKEKRETATLKCYPIPRHDTVYWYQQGPGQDPQFLISFYEKMQSDKGSIPDRFSAQQFSDYHSELNMSSLELGDSALYFCASSLGDKGGSYNEQFFGPGTRLTVL.

The CDR3 is CASRDSGQIDGYTF. CDR3 bases: TGTGCCAGCAGAGACTCGGGACAGATCGATGGCTACACCTTC. V usage is TRBV6-5 and J usage is TRBJ1-2; 7 bases fit TRBD1. CDR3 length: 14 residues. Germline loops: CDR1 MNHEY, CDR2 SVGAGI. Losses at the gene ends were 6 bases for V and 6 bases for J; bases not matched to a gene: 10.

The rearrangement links TRBV7-9 to TRBJ2-7; 8 bases are shared with TRBD1. The V segment lost 5 bases and the J segment 2 bases; nucleotides outside the gene matches: 8. From germline, CDR1 is SEHNR and CDR2 FQNEAQ (reference sequence). This CDR3 is built from 15 residues. The CDR3 bases are TGTGCCAGCAGCCACCCGACAGGGGCAACCTACGAGCAGTACTTC. Translating gives CASSHPTGATYEQYF.

The chain combines TRBV27 with TRBJ2-1; TRBD1 matches 11 bases. Germline values: CDR1 MNHEY, CDR2 SMNVEV (reference sequence). The CDR3 runs 14 residues. J lost 5 bases, V lost 7 bases, and 4 bases had no gene match. The CDR3 sequence: CASNGQGADNEQFF. CDR3 nucleotide sequence: TGTGCCAGCAACGGACAGGGGGCTGACAATGAGCAGTTCTTC.

In this sample, this clone turned up many times. V and J are TRBV5-1 and TRBJ1-2; 9 bases match TRBD1. The CDR3 is made up of 16 amino acids. Looked up from germline, CDR1 is SGHRS and CDR2 is YFSETQ. Unmatched junction bases numbered 7, after V lost 0 bases and J lost 4 bases. DNA for the CDR3: TGCGCCAGCAGCTTGGTCACAGGGGGCCTATCCTATGGCTACACCTTC. This translates into CASSLVTGGLSYGYTF.

The genes are TRBV5-1 and TRBJ2-5; D is uncertain. Trimming took off 0 bases at V and 4 bases at J, with 10 bases between the two ends. The CDR3 is 14 amino acids. Germline V gene data show CDR1 as SGHRS and CDR2 as YFSETQ. CDR3 in amino acids: CASSLVTETETQYF. Here the CDR3 DNA reads TGCGCCAGCAGCTTGGTTACAGAAACAGAGACCCAGTACTTC.

This clone was found a few times. The V call is TRBV2, the J call TRBJ2-1; 10 nucleotides match TRBD1. Germline V gene data show CDR1 as SNHLY and CDR2 as FYNNEI. This CDR3 is 15 amino acids long. Trimming at V came to 6 bases and at J to 7 bases, leaving 9 bases not matched to a gene. CDR3 nucleotide sequence: TGTGCCAGCAGCCCTCCGGGACAGGGGTCGAATGAGCAGTTCTTC. It codes for CASSPPGQGSNEQFF.

This sequence joins TRBV29-1 and TRBJ1-2; 7 positions agree with TRBD1. This CDR3 has 13 residues. With 5 bases clipped from V and 8 bases from J, the junction kept 11 bases outside the gene matches. CDR1 and CDR2 (germline): SQVTM, ANQGSEA. For the CDR3, the DNA is TGCAGCGTTTGGGACAGCGGTCGGAGGGGCTACACCTTC. As protein: CSVWDSGRRGYTF. Complete variable domain (other parts from reference TRBV29-1 and TRBJ1-2): SAVISQKPSRDICQRGTSLTIQCQVDSQVTMMFWYRQQPGQSLTLIATANQGSEATYESGFVIDKFPISRPNLTFSTLTVSNMSPEDSSIYLCSVWDSGRRGYTFGSGTRLTVV.

This rearrangement joins TRBV11-2 to TRBJ2-7; D gene uncertain. The CDR3 totals 14 residues. In germline, CDR1 is SGHAT, CDR2 FQNNGV. V shed 1 base and J shed 5 bases, with 12 bases lying between them. The CDR3 reads CASSLVVGIDEQYF. Here the CDR3 DNA reads TGTGCCAGCAGCTTAGTTGTGGGGATCGACGAGCAGTACTTC.

V is TRBV13 and J is TRBJ2-1; D not resolved. The ends were cut back, 4 bases at V and 8 bases at J, with 12 bases in the middle. This CDR3 has 13 amino acids. The germline V gene encodes CDR1 PRHDT and CDR2 FYEKMQ (reference sequence). CDR3 sequence: CASSSKLSDEQFF. Written as DNA, the CDR3 is TGTGCCAGCAGCTCTAAGCTCTCCGATGAGCAGTTCTTC.

The rearrangement uses TRBV5-1 and TRBJ1-2; 10 positions match TRBD1. This CDR3 is 13 amino acids long. J lost 6 bases, V lost 2 bases, and 1 base had no gene match. Germline V gives CDR1 SGHRS, CDR2 YFSETQ. CDR3 sequence: CASSFGTGDGYTF. CDR3 DNA sequence: TGCGCCAGCAGCTTCGGGACAGGGGATGGCTACACCTTC.

As DNA, the CDR3 is TGCGCCAGCAGCCAGCGAGGGACCTCTGGGGCCAACGTCCTGACTTTC. Its protein is CASSQRGTSGANVLTF. The chain employs TRBV4-1 and TRBJ2-6, with D perhaps being TRBD1 or TRBD2 (5 bases each). Trimming took off 3 bases at V and 0 bases at J, with 9 bases between the two ends. Germline assignment: CDR1 MGHRA and CDR2 YSYEKL. There are 16 residues in the CDR3.

The rearrangement joins TRBV6-1 to TRBJ1-2; D uncertain. The CDR3 is made up of 14 amino acids. V lost 3 bases and J lost 8, with 16 bases in between. Germline assignment: CDR1 MNHNS and CDR2 SASEGT. As DNA, the CDR3 is TGTGCCAGCAGTGACTATCCTGGGCCCTTCGGCTACACCTTC. Protein product: CASSDYPGPFGYTF.

This clone occurred a few times. The V and J genes are TRBV6-5 and TRBJ2-1; 10 nucleotides match TRBD2. This CDR3 spans 15 amino acids. The germline V gene has CDR1 MNHEY and CDR2 SVGAGI. V was clipped by 2 bases and J by 4 bases; unmatched bases: 2. CDR3 residues: CASSYGSGGYNEQFF. In DNA form, the CDR3 reads TGTGCCAGCAGTTACGGTAGCGGGGGGTACAATGAGCAGTTCTTC.

The table lists this clone with a few counts. The V and J genes are TRBV19 and TRBJ2-5; 9 bases match TRBD2. The trim removed 7 bases at V and 3 bases at J, leaving 12 bases unmatched. The CDR3 contains 16 residues. Germline-derived CDR1 and CDR2 are LNHDA and SQIVND (reference sequence). This CDR3 reads CASKVVGREGKETQYF. In DNA, the CDR3 is TGTGCCAGTAAAGTCGTCGGGCGGGAGGGGAAAGAGACCCAGTACTTC.

The chain carries TRBV13 and TRBJ2-7; TRBD2 might be the D (7 bases). Germline lookup yields CDR1 PRHDT and CDR2 FYEKMQ (reference sequence). V was trimmed by 0 bases and J by 2 bases, leaving 11 bases between them. This CDR3 spans 15 amino acids. The CDR3 protein is CASSLGWGGPYEQYF. CDR3 nucleotides: TGTGCCAGCAGCTTAGGATGGGGGGGCCCCTACGAGCAGTACTTC.

V is TRBV4-2 and J is TRBJ2-1; 8 bases line up with TRBD2. Trimming removed 0 bases from V and 8 bases from J; junction bases left unmatched: 12. Germline assignment: CDR1 LGHNA and CDR2 YNFKEQ. This CDR3 has 17 amino acids. CDR3 DNA: TGTGCCAGCAGCCAAGATACCGGGGGCGGGGGGAGGTATGAGCAGTTCTTC. Translating it yields CASSQDTGGGGRYEQFF.

The genes are TRBV7-2 and TRBJ2-7; 9 bases align to TRBD2. This CDR3 is built from 19 residues. Germline CDR1 SGHTA, CDR2 FQGNSA. The trim removed 2 bases at V and 0 bases at J, leaving 14 bases unmatched. This CDR3 reads CASSLNTLASGVSSYEQYF. CDR3 nucleotide sequence: TGTGCCAGCAGCTTAAACACGCTTGCTAGCGGGGTGAGCTCCTACGAGCAGTACTTC.

This clone was seen more than once but under ten times. CDR3 coding DNA: TGTGCCAGTGACAGGGGGGGCAATCAGCCCCAGCATTTT. It translates to CASDRGGNQPQHF. The chain has TRBV6-1 and TRBJ1-5; the match to TRBD1 covers 9 bases. Trimming cost V 9 bases and J 2 bases; bases outside gene matches: 2. This CDR3 comprises 13 residues. Germline V lookup: CDR1 MNHNS, CDR2 SASEGT.

The genes are TRBV4-1 and TRBJ2-3; a weak D match, TRBD1 (5 bases). Germline CDR1 and CDR2: MGHRA and YSYEKL. The CDR3 runs to 16 residues. Trimming left V 1 base short and J 0 bases short, with 11 bases between. The CDR3 coding sequence is TGCGCCAGCAGCCAAGGTGGGGCCGAGAGCACAGATACGCAGTATTTT. Amino acid sequence: CASSQGGAESTDTQYF.

The J gene is TRBJ1-5, the V gene TRBV13; D is uncertain. V lost 0 bases and J lost 2, with 8 bases in between. The CDR3 runs 15 residues. Germline loops: CDR1 PRHDT, CDR2 FYEKMQ (reference sequence). CDR3 DNA: TGTGCCAGCAGCTTAGGGACTTCCCGCAATCAGCCCCAGCATTTT. It translates to CASSLGTSRNQPQHF.

The chain couples TRBV5-4 to TRBJ1-2; D might be TRBD1 (5 bases). The V gene lost 4 bases and the J gene lost 3 bases, with 16 bases spanning the gap. The CDR3 spans 15 residues. In germline, CDR1 is SGHNT, CDR2 YYREEE (reference sequence). The CDR3 DNA sequence: TGTGCCAGCAGCCACGACGAAGGGGCCGACTATGGCTACACCTTC. Encoded protein: CASSHDEGADYGYTF.

This chain joins TRBV10-3 and TRBJ2-6; tentatively, D is TRBD2 (5 bases). Germline V gene sequence: CDR1 ENHRY, CDR2 SYGVKD. Trimming removed 0 bases at V and 4 bases at J, with 10 bases between. The CDR3 runs 16 residues. The chain's CDR3 is CAISESRAGGANVLTF. CDR3 in DNA: TGTGCCATCAGTGAGTCGAGGGCTGGCGGGGCCAACGTCCTGACTTTC.

The J gene is TRBJ2-3, the V gene TRBV25-1, with D possibly matching TRBD1 (6 bases). Germline-derived CDR1 and CDR2 are MGHDK and SYGVNS. This CDR3 has 11 amino acids. Trimming shortened V by 8 bases and J by 10 bases, and 13 bases separated the two germline ends. CDR3 DNA: TGTGCCAGCCTTACAGGGTTCGCGCAGTATTTT. Residues: CASLTGFAQYF.

The genes are TRBV2 and TRBJ2-4, with D hard to call. Trimming took 6 bases from V and 9 from J, leaving 21 bases between them. The CDR3 length is 15 residues. CDR1 is SNHLY, CDR2 FYNNEI, per germline. This CDR3 reads CASRKTGAAYGIQYF. As DNA, the CDR3 is TGTGCCAGCAGAAAGACGGGCGCCGCGTATGGCATTCAGTACTTC.

This clone has only a few counts. The V and J genes are TRBV13 and TRBJ2-1; 8 bases match TRBD2. The J segment lost 8 bases and the V segment lost 8 bases, leaving 8 bases of the junction unmatched. The length of the CDR3 is 13 residues. Germline V gives CDR1 PRHDT, CDR2 FYEKMQ (reference sequence). The CDR3 here is CASSAGAIYEQFF. CDR3 nucleotide sequence: TGTGCCAGCTCAGCGGGGGCCATATATGAGCAGTTCTTC.